This T cell receptor beta chain was sequenced for a study of Ad26.COV2.S vaccination and SARS-CoV-2 variants. Trimming left V 1 base short and J 2 bases short, with 12 bases between. Germline V gives CDR1 MDHEN, CDR2 SYDVKM. CDR3 length: 16 amino acids. Repertoires were generated with immunoSEQ multiplex PCR, while TCRdb's copy carries only in-frame clones and drops some. The table includes some 450,000 clones, around 90% detected once. Treatment of the sample: roughly 18 received Ad26.COV2.S at low or high dose, single or two shots; roughly five received placebo; per-sample allocation not given. On day 63 after the first injection, vaccine and placebo recipients gave samples.

This TCR came from a person aged 18-65 years who received the Ad26.COV2.S COVID-19 vaccine or a placebo. The chain combines TRBV28 with TRBJ1-5; possibly TRBD1 for D (6 bases). The sample in question was peripheral blood, obtained in a trial of Ad26.COV2.S vaccine versus placebo. CDR3 nucleotide sequence: TGTGCCAGCAGTTTATTGGAGGGGGTTGGCAATCAGCCCCAGCATTTT. Translation gives CASSLLEGVGNQPQHF.